The 18 T cell receptor beta chains listed next were all sequenced from one sample in a study of T cell changes during pregnancy in multiple sclerosis. The data were produced by immunoSEQ multiplex PCR, yet TCRdb's version contains in-frame clones alone and is incomplete. This table holds 47,000 or so clones, roughly 94% found once. The specimen comprised CD4+ T cells from peripheral blood mononuclear cells, sampled in the first trimester of pregnancy. These receptor sequences come from a female donor with multiple sclerosis, enrolled in a pregnancy study.

V and J are TRBV19 and TRBJ1-5; TRBD1 might be the D (5 bases). The CDR3 spans 15 residues. CDR1 is LNHDA, CDR2 SQIVND, per germline (reference sequence). V was pared by 7 bases and J by 2 bases, with 15 bases between. CDR3 region: CASIGQGEGNQPQHF. Written as DNA, the CDR3 is TGTGCCAGTATCGGGCAGGGTGAGGGCAATCAGCCCCAGCATTTT.

The genes are TRBV6-1 and TRBJ2-3; a possible D gene is TRBD2 (7 bases). CDR1 and CDR2 (germline): MNHNS, SASEGT. CDR3 length: 14 amino acids. The germline V and J ends were trimmed by 4 bases and 4 bases, with 12 bases remaining between them. CDR3 nucleotides: TGTGCCAGCAGTGGGGCGGGGGCGCCAGATACGCAGTATTTT. It codes for CASSGAGAPDTQYF.

The chain links TRBV14 to TRBJ2-4, with a possible D match to TRBD1 (5 bases). V lost 0 bases, J lost 12 bases, and 12 bases lay in between. Germline assignment: CDR1 SGHDN and CDR2 FVKESK. This CDR3 has 13 amino acids. CDR3 sequence reads: CASSQEQGLAQYF. CDR3 in DNA: TGTGCCAGCAGCCAAGAGCAGGGATTAGCTCAGTACTTC.

This sequence joins TRBV4-1 and TRBJ2-2, with D tentatively TRBD2 (6 bases). Trimming removed 0 bases at V and 5 bases at J, with 13 bases between. The V gene's germline CDR1 is MGHRA and CDR2 YSYEKL. The CDR3 length is 16 residues. CDR3 protein: CASSQEGIGGTGELFF. Here the CDR3 DNA reads TGCGCCAGCAGCCAAGAAGGGATTGGGGGGACCGGGGAGCTGTTTTTT.

The V gene is TRBV6-1, the J gene TRBJ1-4, with 7 nucleotides matching TRBD1. CDR1 and CDR2 (germline): MNHNS, SASEGT. V trimming: 3 bases; J trimming: 8 bases; junction bases outside the gene matches: 6. This CDR3 contains 14 residues. Written as DNA, the CDR3 is TGTGCCAGCAGTGATGGAGGGGGCAGAGAAAAACTGTTTTTT. Translated: CASSDGGGREKLFF.

The rearrangement links TRBV11-2 to TRBJ2-2; D may be TRBD2 (6 bases). The V end lost 4 bases, the J end lost 5 bases, and 14 bases lay between the germline ends. This CDR3 comprises 15 residues. Germline CDR1 and CDR2: SGHAT and FQNNGV. Here the CDR3 reads CASSSPTSWTGELFF. CDR3 nucleotide sequence: TGTGCCAGCAGCTCGCCGACTAGTTGGACCGGGGAGCTGTTTTTT.

The table lists this clone with a count of one. The chain recombines TRBV11-2 with TRBJ2-3, with 7 nucleotides matching TRBD2. After removal of 3 bases from V and 3 bases from J, the junction contained 9 bases not matched to a gene. The CDR3 spans 16 residues. The germline CDR1 and CDR2 sequences are SGHAT and FQNNGV. As DNA, the CDR3 is TGTGCCAGCAGCTTGCGACGGGGGGTCCCTACAGATACGCAGTATTTT. Protein sequence: CASSLRRGVPTDTQYF.

The CDR3 bases are TGTGCCAGCAGTTTCAGTCCCGGGACAGGTCCGGTACACTTT. Its translation: CASSFSPGTGPVHF. The gene calls are TRBV6-6 and TRBJ1-6, with TRBD1 matching 8 bases. Germline CDR1 reads MNHNY; CDR2 reads SVGAGI (reference sequence). Trimming removed 4 bases from V and 19 bases from J; junction bases left unmatched: 15. The CDR3 length is 14 residues.

V gene TRBV7-9 combines with J gene TRBJ2-5; 9 nucleotides match TRBD1. The CDR3 covers 16 residues. The junction had 5 bases not matched to a gene; V was cut back by 1 base and J by 2 bases. From germline, CDR1 is SEHNR and CDR2 FQNEAQ (reference sequence). CDR3 sequence reads: CASSLVDRGLQETQYF. CDR3 in DNA: TGTGCCAGCAGCTTAGTAGACAGGGGGTTGCAAGAGACCCAGTACTTC.

V and J are TRBV11-2 and TRBJ2-1; TRBD1 aligns across 10 bases. V lost 0 bases, J lost 9 bases, and 5 bases stayed unmatched. The germline V gene has CDR1 SGHAT and CDR2 FQNNGV. The CDR3 is 15 amino acids. CDR3 amino acids: CASSLESGQGVEQFF. The CDR3 bases are TGTGCCAGCAGCTTAGAATCAGGACAGGGGGTTGAGCAGTTCTTC.

The chain couples TRBV7-2 to TRBJ2-7; maybe TRBD2 (7 bases). The CDR3 runs 15 residues. The V gene's germline CDR1 is SGHTA and CDR2 FQGNSA. Trimming removed 5 bases from V and 5 bases from J, with 19 bases in between. In nucleotides, the CDR3 is TGTGCCAGCAGCGGGGGGCTAGCGGTGAACCACGAGCAGTACTTC. It translates to CASSGGLAVNHEQYF.

This rearrangement joins TRBV7-3 to TRBJ2-3; 14 nucleotides match TRBD2. This CDR3 is built from 16 residues. Germline-derived CDR1 and CDR2 are SGHTA and FQGTGA. V was clipped by 3 bases and J by 2 bases; unmatched bases: 1. CDR3 in amino acids: CASSLGLAGVTDTQYF. DNA for the CDR3: TGTGCCAGCAGCTTGGGACTAGCGGGGGTCACAGATACGCAGTATTTT.

The genes are TRBV5-1 and TRBJ2-1; 9 positions agree with TRBD2. This CDR3 is 16 amino acids long. CDR1 and CDR2 (germline): SGHRS, YFSETQ. Germline trimming cut 4 bases from V and 7 bases from J; bases unmatched to any gene: 12. As DNA, the CDR3 is TGCGCCAGCAGCCTGGACTCGGGACTAGCAAGAAATGAGCAGTTCTTC. It codes for CASSLDSGLARNEQFF.

The chain carries TRBV11-2 and TRBJ1-6, with 7 bases aligning to TRBD1. V dropped 5 bases and J dropped 10; count of bases not matched to a gene: 11. The CDR3 is 15 residues long. In germline, CDR1 is SGHAT, CDR2 FQNNGV. The CDR3: CASSPNRGDGSPLHF. In DNA, the CDR3 is TGTGCCAGCAGCCCCAACAGGGGTGATGGCTCACCCCTCCACTTT.

The rearrangement links TRBV5-1 to TRBJ1-3, with a possible D match to TRBD1 (6 bases). V was clipped by 3 bases and J by 0 bases, with 16 bases between them. The germline V gene has CDR1 SGHRS and CDR2 YFSETQ. The CDR3 extends over 17 amino acids. The CDR3 here is CASSSEPQGLSGNTIYF. The CDR3 coding sequence is TGCGCCAGCAGCTCGGAGCCCCAGGGGCTCTCTGGAAACACCATATATTTT.

CDR3 amino acids: CASSMDRVLNTEAFF. CDR3 in DNA: TGTGCCAGCAGTATGGACAGGGTCCTGAACACTGAAGCTTTCTTT. The rearrangement joins TRBV28 to TRBJ1-1, with 8 positions matching TRBD1. V dropped 5 bases and J dropped 0; count of bases not matched to a gene: 5. The V gene's germline CDR1 is MDHEN and CDR2 SYDVKM. The CDR3 spans 15 residues.

The chain has TRBV18 and TRBJ2-7, with D tentatively TRBD1 (5 bases). The germline CDR1 and CDR2 sequences are KGHSH and LQKENI. The CDR3 extends over 14 amino acids. Trimming pared 3 bases from V and 3 bases from J, leaving 12 bases between. The CDR3 DNA sequence: TGTGCCAGCTCACCGACAGCGCCTAACTACGAGCAGTACTTC. Residues: CASSPTAPNYEQYF.

This chain uses TRBV5-4 with TRBJ2-1; 7 bases align to TRBD2. Germline trimming cut 0 bases from V and 0 bases from J; bases unmatched to any gene: 3. Germline lookup yields CDR1 SGHNT and CDR2 YYREEE (reference sequence). The CDR3 runs 16 residues. The CDR3 sequence is CASSLGRGNSYNEQFF. CDR3 bases: TGTGCCAGCAGCTTGGGGCGGGGGAACTCCTACAATGAGCAGTTCTTC.